The next 7 T cell receptor beta chains were all read from a single sample in a study of T-cell reconstitution after alpha-beta-depleted transplantation in children (TCRdb year 2016). Interpreted using the paper, the treatment or condition label stands for: allogeneic hematopoietic cell transplantation with graft depleted of TCRalphabeta T cells and CD19 B cells. The method behind the library was PCR. The instrument was an Illumina HiSeq 2500. TCR library preparation used molecular barcoding, with unique molecular identifiers applied to normalize quantification of the TCRbeta repertoire. The public reads were reanalyzed by TCRdb: fastp trimming at Q25, MiXCR alignment, in-frame beta chains only. Duplicate CDR3 protein sequences are folded into a single record with the most common DNA and genes. In all, the sample holds 580,000 or so distinct CDR3 sequences, and 23% of those were seen once. The ten largest account for around an eighth of the sample.

This sample comprised PBMCs, mostly from graft donor cells, obtained 360 days after TCRalphabeta/CD19-depleted stem cell transplant. The receptors were gathered from a boy under two years old who had a stem cell transplant for acute myeloid leukemia, so the T cells may come from the graft donor.

This sequence joins TRBV20-1 and TRBJ2-1; 7 positions match TRBD2. The germline V gene encodes CDR1 DFQATT and CDR2 SNEGSKA (reference sequence). CDR3 size: 14 residues. Losses at the gene ends were 3 bases for V and 4 bases for J; bases not matched to a gene: 6. The chain's CDR3 is CSASPLAAYNEQFF. CDR3 in DNA: TGCAGTGCTAGTCCCCTAGCGGCTTACAATGAGCAGTTCTTC.

This clonotype came up many times. The chain employs TRBV2 and TRBJ2-3; D is ambiguous. Germline V gene data show CDR1 as SNHLY and CDR2 as FYNNEI. CDR3 size: 11 residues. Trimming removed 8 bases from V and 4 bases from J, with 7 bases in between. As DNA, the CDR3 is TGTGCCAGCGAGAAGGCAGATACGCAGTATTTT. It encodes CASEKADTQYF.

This clonotype was recorded at least ten times. The DNA of the CDR3 is TGCAGTGCTAGACTATCTCTTTGGACAGGAGTAAACACTGAAGCTTTCTTT. It codes for CSARLSLWTGVNTEAFF. The rearrangement uses TRBV20-1 and TRBJ1-1; 7 positions match TRBD1. The CDR3 is 17 residues long. J lost 2 bases, V lost 2 bases, and 14 bases had no gene match. The germline V gene has CDR1 DFQATT and CDR2 SNEGSKA (reference sequence).

This clonotype was detected a few times. The chain joins TRBV30 to TRBJ1-2; no definite D call. There are 11 residues in the CDR3. Trimming cost V 5 bases and J 6 bases, with 10 bases left between them. Looked up from germline, CDR1 is GTSNPN and CDR2 is SVGIG (reference sequence). The CDR3 loop reads CAWHVWDGYTF. CDR3 DNA: TGTGCCTGGCACGTTTGGGATGGCTACACCTTC.

The sample holds many counts of this clonotype. V is TRBV20-1 and J is TRBJ2-4, with D perhaps TRBD1 (6 bases). Trimming stripped 1 base from V and 1 base from J, with 11 bases between. This CDR3 has 15 residues. Germline V gene data show CDR1 as DFQATT and CDR2 as SNEGSKA (reference sequence). The CDR3 nucleotides read TGCAGTGCTAGAGGAGTCCAGGGGGCCAAAAACATTCAGTACTTC. Translating gives CSARGVQGAKNIQYF.

The chain uses TRBV7-9 and TRBJ1-5; TRBD1 aligns across 10 bases. J gave up 5 bases and V 0 bases, and 1 base lay outside the gene matches. Germline assignment: CDR1 SEHNR and CDR2 FQNEAQ (reference sequence). The CDR3 covers 15 residues. CDR3 sequence: CASSLAGTGDQPQHF. In nucleotides, the CDR3 is TGTGCCAGCAGCTTAGCGGGGACAGGGGATCAGCCCCAGCATTTT. Variable domain in full (rest from reference TRBV7-9 and TRBJ1-5): DTGVSQNPRHKITKRGQNVTFRCDPISEHNRLYWYRQTLGQGPEFLTYFQNEAQLEKSRLLSDRFSAERPKGSFSTLEIQRTEQGDSAMYLCASSLAGTGDQPQHFGDGTRLSIL.

CDR3 sequence: CSARTPFTDTQYF. CDR3 bases: TGCAGTGCTAGGACACCCTTCACAGATACGCAGTATTTT. The J gene is TRBJ2-3, the V gene TRBV20-1; no reliable D call. The CDR3 covers 13 residues. Germline lookup yields CDR1 DFQATT and CDR2 SNEGSKA (reference sequence). The ends were cut back, 3 bases at V and 2 bases at J, with 9 bases in the middle.